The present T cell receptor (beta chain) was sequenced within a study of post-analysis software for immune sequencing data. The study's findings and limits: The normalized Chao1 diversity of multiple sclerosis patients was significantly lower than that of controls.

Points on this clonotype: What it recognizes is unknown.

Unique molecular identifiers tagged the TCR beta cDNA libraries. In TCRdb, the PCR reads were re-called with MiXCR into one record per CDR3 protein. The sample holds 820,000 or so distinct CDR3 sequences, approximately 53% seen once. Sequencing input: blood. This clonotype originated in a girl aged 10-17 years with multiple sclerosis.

The CDR3 region is CASKDRGSTNYGYTF. CDR3 DNA: TGTGCCAGCAAGGACAGGGGTTCGACTAACTATGGCTACACCTTC. This chain connects TRBV6-6 to TRBJ1-2; 9 positions match TRBD1. The CDR3 runs 15 residues. Germline loops: CDR1 MNHNY, CDR2 SVGAGI (reference sequence). V gave up 7 bases and J gave up 0 bases; unmatched junction bases: 6.